This TCR beta chain was documented in a study of blood T cell repertoires in COVID-19. Study as a whole: Researchers got acute and convalescent COVID-19 samples from the United States, Italy and Spain. T cells, B-cell-depleted T cells, or PBMCs provided the cDNA or gDNA that served as material.

The germline V and J ends were trimmed by 3 bases and 2 bases, with 13 bases remaining between them. The CDR3 spans 16 residues. Germline values: CDR1 SNHLY, CDR2 FYNNEI. This clone has a handful of counts. In the authors' methods: Estimates of nucleated cell counts were drawn from the amplification of reference gene primers. The protocol was immunoSEQ multiplex PCR, while the TCRdb copy is restricted to in-frame clones and leaves out a portion. The V and J calls and clone size come from that table; D and trimming were worked out from the DNA. The table has 190,000 or so clones, roughly 73% seen once; the top ten hold 2.5% to 3%.

Sequencing used peripheral blood. This chain connects TRBV2 to TRBJ2-2; possibly TRBD2 for D (6 bases). This TCR came from a woman aged 80 or over with active or convalescent COVID-19. The CDR3 is CASSEEGLGNTGELFF. CDR3 DNA sequence: TGTGCCAGCAGTGAGGAGGGCTTGGGTAACACCGGGGAGCTGTTTTTT.